The 25 T cell receptor beta chains listed next were all sequenced from one sample in a study of cytomegalovirus exposure and HLA in healthy donors. 60 Vbeta and 13 Jbeta primers were used in PCR. Method: immunoSEQ multiplex PCR; TCRdb's copy keeps in-frame clones and lacks some. The table includes under 150,000 clones, 60% to 85% detected once. Sequencing used PBMCs. All receptors come from a man aged 25 to 40 in good health and CMV-seronegative.

The chain links TRBV28 to TRBJ1-6, with 7 bases fitting TRBD1. There are 15 residues in the CDR3. J was trimmed by 8 bases and V by 3 bases; bases with no gene match: 7. CDR1 is MDHEN and CDR2 is SYDVKM in the germline V gene. The CDR3 DNA sequence: TGTGCCAGCAGTTTCAGGGGGGATTATTATTCACCCCTCCACTTT. Protein sequence: CASSFRGDYYSPLHF.

The rearrangement joins TRBV6-5 to TRBJ2-7; 7 bases agree with TRBD2. Germline lookup yields CDR1 MNHEY and CDR2 SVGAGI. Trimming removed 0 bases from V and 2 bases from J; junction bases left unmatched: 4. CDR3 size: 15 residues. The CDR3 reads CASSYSLAEPYEQYF. CDR3 in DNA: TGTGCCAGCAGTTACTCGCTAGCGGAGCCCTACGAGCAGTACTTC.

This sequence joins TRBV14 and TRBJ2-7; maybe TRBD2 (6 bases). This CDR3 is built from 13 residues. CDR1 is SGHDN, CDR2 FVKESK, per germline. Deletions cut 3 bases from V and 3 bases from J, with 9 bases between. The DNA for the CDR3 is TGTGCCAGCAGCCAGGGACTCGACTACGAGCAGTACTTC. It yields the protein CASSQGLDYEQYF.

This clone was detected only a few times. The CDR3 sequence: CASSFNEQGHSNQPQHF. For the CDR3, the DNA is TGTGCCAGCAGCTTTAACGAGCAGGGACATAGCAATCAGCCCCAGCATTTT. This chain links TRBV7-2 with TRBJ1-5; possible D gene TRBD1, 6 bases. CDR1 SGHTA and CDR2 FQGNSA come from the germline V gene. The length of the CDR3 is 17 residues. V was trimmed by 3 bases and J by 0 bases, leaving 15 bases between them.

This clone was seen more than once but under ten times. V and J are TRBV28 and TRBJ2-3; 10 nucleotides align to TRBD2. CDR1 and CDR2 (germline): MDHEN, SYDVKM. The CDR3 contains 13 residues. The junction had 3 bases not matched to a gene; V was cut back by 6 bases and J by 6 bases. The CDR3 reads CASRLAGRDTQYF. Here the CDR3 DNA reads TGTGCCAGCAGACTAGCGGGGCGGGATACGCAGTATTTT.

The chain uses TRBV4-3 and TRBJ2-3, with D possibly matching TRBD2 (5 bases). The CDR3 length is 14 residues. Germline V lookup: CDR1 LGHNA, CDR2 YSLEER. V was shortened by 0 bases and J by 6 bases, with 10 bases between the two germline ends. The CDR3 spells CASSQESEVDTQYF. In DNA form, the CDR3 reads TGCGCCAGCAGCCAAGAATCGGAGGTTGATACGCAGTATTTT.

The chain carries TRBV13 and TRBJ1-4; tentatively, D is TRBD1 (5 bases). CDR3 length: 15 amino acids. The V end lost 0 bases, the J end lost 7 bases, and 12 bases lay between the germline ends. Germline CDR1 is PRHDT and CDR2 is FYEKMQ (reference sequence). CDR3 amino acids: CASSLGAGPAEKLFF. CDR3 DNA: TGTGCCAGCAGCTTAGGGGCGGGACCAGCTGAAAAACTGTTTTTT.

This clone has just a few counts. The rearrangement links TRBV28 to TRBJ1-4; the D gene is possibly TRBD1 (6 bases). Germline CDR1 MDHEN, CDR2 SYDVKM. The CDR3 covers 14 residues. Trimming took 5 bases from V and 10 from J, leaving 17 bases between them. The CDR3 DNA sequence: TGTGCCAGCAGTCCGCGACAGGTATCAACAAAACTGTTTTTT. This gives the protein CASSPRQVSTKLFF.

The rearrangement links TRBV5-1 to TRBJ2-7; 8 bases fit TRBD2. Trimming took 2 bases from V and 2 from J; bases not matched to a gene: 3. The germline V gene encodes CDR1 SGHRS and CDR2 YFSETQ. The length of the CDR3 is 14 residues. The CDR3 sequence is CASSFGGGTYEQYF. The CDR3 DNA follows: TGCGCCAGCAGCTTCGGCGGGGGGACCTACGAGCAGTACTTC.

This clone was counted a few times. The chain is built from TRBV2 and TRBJ2-3; D possibly corresponds to TRBD1 (5 bases). Germline V gene lookup returns CDR1 SNHLY and CDR2 FYNNEI. The CDR3 contains 11 residues. V shed 7 bases and J shed 14 bases, with 16 bases lying between them. CDR3 sequence: CASKETWGPYF. For the CDR3, the DNA is TGTGCCAGCAAAGAAACTTGGGGCCCGTATTTT.

Note on this clone: The junction does not match germline at one end; this may be a read error. The chain has TRBV7-7 and TRBJ2-7; perhaps TRBD1 as D (5 bases). CDR1 SSHAT and CDR2 FNYEAQ come from the germline V gene (reference sequence). The length of the CDR3 is 13 residues. Here the CDR3 reads CASSADRSTEQYF. CDR3 nucleotides: TGTGCTAGCAGCGCTGACAGATCCACCGAGCAGTACTTC.

The chain has TRBV5-1 and TRBJ2-5, with 9 bases identical to TRBD2. With 4 bases clipped from V and 7 bases from J, the junction kept 11 bases outside the gene matches. This CDR3 is 15 amino acids long. The germline CDR1 and CDR2 sequences are SGHRS and YFSETQ. The CDR3 DNA is TGCGCCAGCAGCCCGGGGACTAGCCGGTTGGTGACCCAGTACTTC. This translates into CASSPGTSRLVTQYF.

The chain is built from TRBV9 and TRBJ1-5; no definite D call. CDR3 length equals 14 residues. V lost 3 bases and J lost 2, with 9 bases in between. Germline V gene lookup returns CDR1 SGDLS and CDR2 YYNGEE. The CDR3 region is CASSAVSGNQPQHF. The DNA of the CDR3 is TGTGCCAGCAGCGCGGTTTCGGGCAATCAGCCCCAGCATTTT.

The V gene is TRBV27, the J gene TRBJ1-1, with TRBD1 matching over 7 bases. The length of the CDR3 is 14 residues. Trimming removed 6 bases from V and 0 bases from J; junction bases left unmatched: 4. Germline values: CDR1 MNHEY, CDR2 SMNVEV (reference sequence). CDR3 region: CASRPGTVNTEAFF. CDR3 DNA: TGTGCCAGCAGGCCCGGGACAGTGAACACTGAAGCTTTCTTT.

In its sample, this clone was seen a few times. The genes are TRBV2 and TRBJ2-1, with TRBD2 matching over 7 bases. Germline V CDR1 and CDR2: SNHLY, FYNNEI. The length of the CDR3 is 15 residues. Losses at the gene ends were 6 bases for V and 2 bases for J; bases not matched to a gene: 7. The CDR3 region is CASSLLRGAYNEQFF. The DNA of the CDR3 is TGTGCCAGCAGCCTGCTCCGGGGGGCCTACAATGAGCAGTTCTTC.

The rearrangement uses TRBV5-1 and TRBJ2-3; 9 nucleotides align to TRBD2. Germline trimming cut 5 bases from V and 5 bases from J; bases unmatched to any gene: 6. CDR3 length: 14 amino acids. CDR1 is SGHRS, CDR2 YFSETQ, per germline. DNA of the CDR3: TGCGCCAGCAGAGGGCGGGAGGGCGGAGATACGCAGTATTTT. This translates into CASRGREGGDTQYF.

The chain is built from TRBV5-4 and TRBJ1-2; TRBD1 agrees at 7 bases. The germline V gene encodes CDR1 SGHNT and CDR2 YYREEE (reference sequence). V lost 3 bases and J lost 4; bases outside the gene matches: 6. This CDR3 region has 14 residues. CDR3 sequence: CASSSYDRAYGYTF. The CDR3 DNA follows: TGTGCCAGCAGCTCGTACGACAGGGCCTATGGCTACACCTTC.

This sequence joins TRBV29-1 and TRBJ1-2; D is undetermined. The CDR3 runs to 12 residues. Germline CDR1 and CDR2: SQVTM and ANQGSEA. V was trimmed by 0 bases and J by 4 bases, leaving 6 bases between them. CDR3 loop: CSVEDRPYGYTF. The CDR3 DNA is TGCAGCGTTGAAGACAGGCCCTATGGCTACACCTTC.

CDR3 in amino acids: CASSSPNSGGEQYF. The CDR3 bases are TGTGCCAGCAGCTCACCTAACTCGGGGGGCGAGCAGTATTTT. The chain has TRBV7-2 and TRBJ2-3, with a tentative D call TRBD2 (7 bases). Germline values: CDR1 SGHTA, CDR2 FQGNSA. The V end lost 4 bases, the J end lost 11 bases, and 19 bases lay between the germline ends. CDR3 length equals 14 residues.

The rearrangement joins TRBV10-3 to TRBJ2-1; 7 bases fit TRBD2. The CDR3 has 14 residues. The V gene end was trimmed by 3 bases and the J gene end by 4 bases; junction bases not matched to a gene: 3. Germline V gene data show CDR1 as ENHRY and CDR2 as SYGVKD. The CDR3 region is CAISDQRGYNEQFF. The CDR3, as DNA: TGTGCCATCAGTGATCAGCGGGGATACAATGAGCAGTTCTTC.

In its sample, this clone was seen a few times. V and J are TRBV5-1 and TRBJ2-7; 7 nucleotides line up with TRBD1. Germline lookup yields CDR1 SGHRS and CDR2 YFSETQ. The CDR3 is 14 residues long. V shed 3 bases, J shed 5 bases, and the junction held 8 bases outside the gene matches. The CDR3 region is CASSSGQVADEQYF. In nucleotides, the CDR3 is TGCGCCAGCAGCTCAGGACAGGTGGCGGACGAGCAGTACTTC.

This clone showed up just a few times. V gene TRBV28 combines with J gene TRBJ2-7; 7 bases line up with TRBD1. This CDR3 comprises 12 residues. Trimming cost V 6 bases and J 5 bases; bases outside gene matches: 4. CDR1 MDHEN and CDR2 SYDVKM come from the germline V gene. The CDR3 DNA follows: TGTGCCAGCAGGCTACAGGGGAACGAGCAGTACTTC. Translated, it gives CASRLQGNEQYF.

The chain links TRBV7-2 to TRBJ2-3; TRBD1 agrees at 8 bases. Trimming cost V 5 bases and J 11 bases; bases outside gene matches: 9. This CDR3 comprises 13 residues. Per germline, CDR1 SGHTA and CDR2 FQGNSA. The CDR3 sequence is CASSGTDRGRQYF. The CDR3 DNA sequence: TGTGCCAGCAGCGGAACAGACAGGGGCCGGCAGTATTTT. The full variable domain, in which reference TRBV7-2 and TRBJ2-3 provide the parts outside the CDR3, is GAGVSQSPSNKVTEKGKDVELRCDPISGHTALYWYRQSLGQGLEFLIYFQGNSAPDKSGLPSDRFSAERTGGSVSTLTIQRTQQEDSAVYLCASSGTDRGRQYFGPGTRLTVL.

The rearrangement uses TRBV29-1 and TRBJ2-5, with a possible D match to TRBD1 (6 bases). From germline, CDR1 is SQVTM and CDR2 ANQGSEA. With 4 bases removed from V and 5 bases from J, the gap between germline ends came to 14 bases. The CDR3 covers 13 residues. As DNA, the CDR3 is TGCAGCGTTGCAGGGGTTAATAGGGAGACCCAGTACTTC. Residues: CSVAGVNRETQYF.

The chain joins TRBV6-5 to TRBJ2-2; D ambiguous. Trimming removed 3 bases from V and 2 bases from J, with 4 bases in between. The CDR3 runs to 13 residues. Germline V gives CDR1 MNHEY, CDR2 SVGAGI. CDR3 loop: CASSYINTGELFF. In DNA, the CDR3 is TGTGCCAGCAGTTATATAAACACCGGGGAGCTGTTTTTT.